One sample yielded the 25 T cell receptor beta chains listed below, sequenced in a study of blood T cell repertoires in COVID-19. The data were produced by immunoSEQ multiplex PCR, yet TCRdb's version contains in-frame clones alone and is incomplete. The table records approximately 500,000 clones, approximately 83% of them present only once. Source material: peripheral blood. These receptors were obtained from a human donor in a cohort sampled during active COVID-19.

The V call is TRBV28, the J call TRBJ2-3, with D maybe TRBD2 (5 bases). Germline-derived CDR1 and CDR2 are MDHEN and SYDVKM. CDR3 length: 17 residues. The ends were cut back, 5 bases at V and 0 bases at J, with 18 bases in the middle. The CDR3 is CASSPPGAVDSTDTQYF. CDR3 in DNA: TGTGCCAGCAGTCCCCCCGGAGCGGTGGACAGCACAGATACGCAGTATTTT.

A remark on this clone: Germline and junction disagree at one end, which may indicate a read error. This chain connects TRBV5-4 to TRBJ1-2; tentative D call: TRBD1 (6 bases). The germline gives CDR1 SGHNT, CDR2 YYREEE (reference sequence). The CDR3 is 16 amino acids. CDR3 DNA: TGTGCCAGCAGCTTGGCCGCAGGGCGGGGGGCCTATGACTACACCTTC. Its protein product is CASSLAAGRGAYDYTF.

J is TRBJ2-5 and V is TRBV28, with D possibly matching TRBD2 (5 bases). The germline V and J ends were trimmed by 3 bases and 5 bases, with 22 bases remaining between them. Germline V CDR1 and CDR2: MDHEN, SYDVKM. This CDR3 is 17 amino acids long. The CDR3 sequence: CASSFLGKGSVFETQYF. In DNA form, the CDR3 reads TGTGCCAGCAGTTTTCTCGGTAAAGGGAGTGTGTTCGAGACCCAGTACTTC.

The chain employs TRBV27 and TRBJ2-7; 8 bases agree with TRBD1. J lost 1 base, V lost 4 bases, and 6 bases had no gene match. From germline, CDR1 is MNHEY and CDR2 SMNVEV (reference sequence). The CDR3 has 15 amino acids. The chain's CDR3 is CASSSGQGRSYEQYF. The CDR3 DNA sequence: TGTGCCAGCAGTTCAGGACAGGGTAGGTCCTACGAGCAGTACTTC.

The chain couples TRBV9 to TRBJ2-1; 8 bases are shared with TRBD2. Germline values: CDR1 SGDLS, CDR2 YYNGEE. This CDR3 is built from 15 residues. The junction had 7 bases not matched to a gene; V was cut back by 2 bases and J by 6 bases. Here the CDR3 reads CASSVSGKGSNEQFF. In nucleotides, the CDR3 is TGTGCCAGCAGCGTTAGCGGGAAGGGTTCCAATGAGCAGTTCTTC.

The chain couples TRBV4-3 to TRBJ2-7, with 10 bases identical to TRBD1. Trimming took 6 bases from V and 2 from J; bases not matched to a gene: 10. Germline values: CDR1 LGHNA, CDR2 YSLEER. The CDR3 is made up of 16 amino acids. The CDR3 protein is CASSQSGTGETYEQYF. In DNA form, the CDR3 reads TGCGCCAGCAGTCAAAGTGGGACAGGGGAGACCTACGAGCAGTACTTC.

The chain employs TRBV30 and TRBJ2-3, with D unresolved. The CDR3 sequence is 13 residues long. V was shortened by 0 bases and J by 1 base, with 5 bases between the two germline ends. The germline CDR1 and CDR2 sequences are GTSNPN and SVGIG (reference sequence). CDR3 nucleotide sequence: TGTGCCTGGAGTGTAGGAGGCACAGATACGCAGTATTTT. Amino acid sequence: CAWSVGGTDTQYF.

The CDR3 DNA reads as TGTGCCAGCTCACCATTGACAGATTCCAATGAGCAGTTCTTC. Protein sequence: CASSPLTDSNEQFF. V is TRBV18 and J is TRBJ2-1, with D possibly being TRBD1 (5 bases). The CDR3 length is 14 residues. Germline V gene data show CDR1 as KGHSH and CDR2 as LQKENI. Deletions cut 2 bases from V and 6 bases from J, with 11 bases between.

The chain combines TRBV2 with TRBJ1-1; D remains unclear. With 0 bases removed from V and 1 base from J, the gap between germline ends came to 9 bases. CDR3 length equals 15 residues. CDR1 SNHLY and CDR2 FYNNEI come from the germline V gene. The CDR3 here is CASSEARAGNTEAFF. The CDR3 DNA reads as TGTGCCAGCAGTGAAGCGCGGGCAGGGAACACTGAAGCTTTCTTT.

The V and J genes are TRBV30 and TRBJ1-3; TRBD1 might be the D (6 bases). This CDR3 has 18 amino acids. Germline lookup yields CDR1 GTSNPN and CDR2 SVGIG (reference sequence). V dropped 0 bases and J dropped 0 bases, with 18 bases sitting between them. The DNA for the CDR3 is TGTGCCTGGAGTGTACCCAGGGCAGGGGCTCTCTCTGGAAACACCATATATTTT. This encodes CAWSVPRAGALSGNTIYF. Looking up the rest from reference TRBV30 and TRBJ1-3 gives the full variable domain: SQTIHQWPATLVQPVGSPLSLECTVEGTSNPNLYWYRQAAGRGLQLLFYSVGIGQISSEVPQNLSASRPQDRQFILSSKKLLLSDSGFYLCAWSVPRAGALSGNTIYFGEGSWLTVV.

A few counts support this clone. The chain is built from TRBV28 and TRBJ1-5; a possible D gene is TRBD1 (5 bases). The CDR3 runs to 14 residues. V lost 5 bases and J lost 4, with 12 bases in between. Germline values: CDR1 MDHEN, CDR2 SYDVKM. CDR3 nucleotide sequence: TGTGCCAGCAGTCCCATCGACAGAAATCAGCCCCAGCATTTT. Encoded protein: CASSPIDRNQPQHF.

The chain links TRBV9 to TRBJ1-1; D is perhaps TRBD1 (6 bases). V lost 0 bases and J 3 bases, leaving 12 bases between the germline ends. Germline V gene sequence: CDR1 SGDLS, CDR2 YYNGEE. This CDR3 region has 15 residues. In DNA form, the CDR3 reads TGTGCCAGCAGCGTAGTTTTACAGGGCCACACTGAAGCTTTCTTT. Its translation is CASSVVLQGHTEAFF.

The rearrangement links TRBV3-1 (or the pseudogene TRBV3-2) to TRBJ2-1; D possibly corresponds to TRBD2 (6 bases). Germline assignment: CDR1 LGHDT and CDR2 YNNKEL (reference sequence). With 0 bases removed from V and 4 bases from J, the gap between germline ends came to 10 bases. The CDR3 loop spans 15 amino acids. In DNA, the CDR3 is TGTGCCAGCAGCCAAGACTCTAGCGCATACAATGAGCAGTTCTTC. Amino acid sequence: CASSQDSSAYNEQFF.

The chain joins TRBV6-2 or TRBV6-3 to TRBJ1-5; D remains ambiguous. Trimming removed 0 bases at V and 1 base at J, with 13 bases between. The CDR3 consists of 17 residues. Germline V gene data show CDR1 as MNHEY and CDR2 as SVGEGT. The CDR3 spells CASSYSSRGGSNQPQHF. The CDR3 DNA reads TGTGCCAGCAGTTACTCAAGCCGGGGTGGGAGCAATCAGCCCCAGCATTTT.

The rearrangement joins TRBV7-3 to TRBJ2-2; maybe TRBD2 (5 bases). The ends were cut back, 3 bases at V and 1 base at J, with 12 bases in the middle. The CDR3 has 16 residues. Germline CDR1 and CDR2: SGHTA and FQGTGA. The CDR3 DNA reads TGTGCCAGCAGCTTGATTGTTCGGGAGAACACCGGGGAGCTGTTTTTT. It specifies CASSLIVRENTGELFF.

The V call is TRBV28, the J call TRBJ1-2, with 7 positions matching TRBD1. The germline V gene encodes CDR1 MDHEN and CDR2 SYDVKM. The J segment lost 0 bases and the V segment lost 4 bases, leaving 8 bases of the junction unmatched. This CDR3 has 16 amino acids. CDR3 bases: TGTGCCAGCAGTTCCTATAGGGACAGAGCTAACTATGGCTACACCTTC. Amino acid sequence: CASSSYRDRANYGYTF.

V and J are TRBV2 and TRBJ2-2, with 11 bases aligning to TRBD1. The V gene's germline CDR1 is SNHLY and CDR2 FYNNEI. The CDR3 sequence is 14 residues long. The ends lost 7 bases at V and 6 bases at J; junction bases unmatched: 4. DNA of the CDR3: TGTGCCAGCAACCGGGACAGGGGGTCCGGGGAGCTGTTTTTT. It specifies CASNRDRGSGELFF.

This chain links TRBV19 with TRBJ1-5; 8 bases fit TRBD1. The CDR3 is 13 amino acids. V shed 5 bases and J 8 bases; nucleotides not matched to a gene: 5. In germline, CDR1 is LNHDA, CDR2 SQIVND (reference sequence). CDR3: CASSRDRGEPQHF. CDR3 nucleotide sequence: TGTGCCAGTAGTCGCGACAGGGGAGAGCCCCAGCATTTT.

The chain combines TRBV9 with TRBJ2-1; D is unclear. Between the trimmed V and J ends, which lost 0 bases and 0 bases, there was a span of 7 bases. The germline CDR1 and CDR2 sequences are SGDLS and YYNGEE. CDR3 length: 15 amino acids. CDR3 protein: CASSVEQSSYNEQFF. The CDR3 DNA follows: TGTGCCAGCAGCGTAGAGCAAAGCTCCTACAATGAGCAGTTCTTC.

The rearrangement links TRBV28 to TRBJ1-2; D may be TRBD1 (6 bases). The germline V and J ends were trimmed by 6 bases and 0 bases, with 14 bases remaining between them. CDR1 is MDHEN, CDR2 SYDVKM, per germline. This CDR3 comprises 15 residues. CDR3 bases: TGTGCCAGCAGGAAACAGGGTACTGCTAACTATGGCTACACCTTC. Translation gives CASRKQGTANYGYTF.

This clone was seen only a few times. The V call is TRBV20-1, the J call TRBJ2-3; 10 positions agree with TRBD2. The CDR3 loop spans 11 amino acids. Germline assignment: CDR1 DFQATT and CDR2 SNEGSKA (reference sequence). CDR3 sequence reads: CGTSVKDTQYF. The CDR3 DNA follows: TGCGGGACTAGCGTGAAAGATACGCAGTATTTT.

The chain's CDR3 is CASSRGQGAYSNQPQHF. The CDR3 nucleotides are TGTGCCAGTAGCCGGGGACAGGGTGCGTATAGCAATCAGCCCCAGCATTTT. The chain recombines TRBV19 with TRBJ1-5; TRBD1 matches at 9 bases. The CDR3 length is 17 residues. V trimming: 6 bases; J trimming: 0 bases; junction bases outside the gene matches: 9. Per the germline V gene, CDR1 is LNHDA and CDR2 is SQIVND (reference sequence).

The chain uses TRBV7-9 and TRBJ1-2; D gene ambiguous. Germline V gene lookup returns CDR1 SEHNR and CDR2 FQNEAQ (reference sequence). Trimming shortened V by 0 bases and J by 1 base, and 6 bases separated the two germline ends. The CDR3 covers 14 residues. The CDR3 sequence is CASSLAPVNYGYTF. The CDR3 nucleotides are TGTGCCAGCAGCTTAGCCCCAGTTAACTATGGCTACACCTTC.

The chain uses TRBV3-1 (or the pseudogene TRBV3-2) and TRBJ2-7; 8 bases match TRBD1. CDR1 and CDR2 from the germline V gene are LGHDT and YNNKEL (reference sequence). This CDR3 region has 14 residues. Trimming removed 6 bases from V and 0 bases from J; junction bases left unmatched: 4. CDR3 in DNA: TGTGCCAGCAGAAGACAGGGGAGCTCCTACGAGCAGTACTTC. Its translation: CASRRQGSSYEQYF.

The rearrangement links TRBV19 to TRBJ2-5; TRBD1 matches 7 bases. J lost 5 bases, V lost 5 bases, and 17 bases had no gene match. This CDR3 spans 17 amino acids. Per germline, CDR1 LNHDA and CDR2 SQIVND (reference sequence). CDR3 in DNA: TGTGCCAGTAGTCTAAGGGCGACAGGGATAGAGGAGGAGACCCAGTACTTC. Amino acid sequence: CASSLRATGIEEETQYF. The variable domain in full, completed from reference TRBV19 and TRBJ2-5, reads DGGITQSPKYLFRKEGQNVTLSCEQNLNHDAMYWYRQDPGQGLRLIYYSQIVNDFQKGDIAEGYSVSREKKESFPLTVTSAQKNPTAFYLCASSLRATGIEEETQYFGPGTRLLVL.